Following are 29 T cell receptor beta chains from one sample sequenced in a study of T cell responses to AZD1222 COVID-19 vaccine. This table comes from immunoSEQ multiplex PCR, and its TCRdb copy is limited to in-frame clones, with some not included. The sample shows about 170,000 clones, roughly 89% of them seen only once. This specimen consisted of peripheral blood, obtained on day 0 of AZD1222 vaccination. These receptors originate from an adult in good health.

The chain is built from TRBV5-1 and TRBJ2-5; 8 positions agree with TRBD1. CDR3 length equals 15 residues. Germline CDR1 SGHRS, CDR2 YFSETQ. Germline trimming cut 0 bases from V and 1 base from J; bases unmatched to any gene: 2. The CDR3: CASSLEGQGQETQYF. CDR3 DNA: TGCGCCAGCAGCTTGGAAGGACAGGGCCAAGAGACCCAGTACTTC.

The chain couples TRBV6-5 to TRBJ2-3, with 7 bases matching TRBD2. The length of the CDR3 is 15 residues. The germline V gene has CDR1 MNHEY and CDR2 SVGAGI. Losses at the gene ends were 6 bases for V and 0 bases for J; bases not matched to a gene: 6. Written as DNA, the CDR3 is TGTGCCAGCAGCTCCCGACTAGCTAGCACAGATACGCAGTATTTT. This translates into CASSSRLASTDTQYF.

The genes are TRBV19 and TRBJ1-4; D remains ambiguous. The length of the CDR3 is 16 residues. The V end was cut by 3 bases, the J end by 7 bases, with 18 bases between. Germline lookup yields CDR1 LNHDA and CDR2 SQIVND (reference sequence). The CDR3 coding sequence is TGTGCCAGTAGTATGGAACGAGGGCTTAGAGGTGAAAAACTGTTTTTT. It is translated as CASSMERGLRGEKLFF.

This rearrangement joins TRBV11-2 to TRBJ2-7; tentatively, D is TRBD1 or TRBD2 (5 bases each). The germline V gene has CDR1 SGHAT and CDR2 FQNNGV. CDR3 length: 14 residues. Trimming left V 2 bases short and J 2 bases short, with 10 bases between. The CDR3 coding sequence is TGTGCCAGCAGCTTAAATAAGGGACCCTACGAGCAGTACTTC. Its protein is CASSLNKGPYEQYF.

The V and J genes are TRBV13 and TRBJ1-1, with D unresolved. CDR1 and CDR2 from the germline V gene are PRHDT and FYEKMQ (reference sequence). CDR3 length: 15 residues. V was trimmed by 2 bases and J by 0 bases, leaving 10 bases between them. The CDR3 here is CASSLNFGVNTEAFF. Here the CDR3 DNA reads TGTGCCAGCAGCTTAAACTTCGGGGTGAACACTGAAGCTTTCTTT.

The rearrangement links TRBV30 to TRBJ1-3; D perhaps matches TRBD1 (6 bases). Trimming stripped 2 bases from V and 8 bases from J, with 19 bases between. Germline CDR1 reads GTSNPN; CDR2 reads SVGIG (reference sequence). The CDR3 has 15 residues. The CDR3 DNA reads TGTGCCTGGAGTCGAGCAGGGACATCTAGAGACACCATATATTTT. Translating gives CAWSRAGTSRDTIYF.

V is TRBV5-5 and J is TRBJ1-5; the D is unclear. Germline loops: CDR1 SGHKS, CDR2 YYEKEE (reference sequence). Trimming stripped 4 bases from V and 0 bases from J, with 11 bases between. The CDR3 covers 15 residues. This chain's CDR3 is CASSPRAASNQPQHF. The CDR3 DNA is TGTGCCAGCAGCCCCCGGGCAGCTAGCAATCAGCCCCAGCATTTT. The variable domain in full, completed from reference TRBV5-5 and TRBJ1-5, reads DAGVTQSPTHLIKTRGQQVTLRCSPISGHKSVSWYQQVLGQGPQFIFQYYEKEERGRGNFPDRFSARQFPNYSSELNVNALLLGDSALYLCASSPRAASNQPQHFGDGTRLSIL.

The chain is built from TRBV6-1 and TRBJ2-7; no definite D call. CDR1 MNHNS and CDR2 SASEGT come from the germline V gene. The CDR3 length is 11 residues. The V and J ends lost 3 bases and 7 bases respectively, with 7 bases between them. Written as DNA, the CDR3 is TGTGCCAGCAGTGAGGGCAGAGAGCAGTACTTC. Protein sequence: CASSEGREQYF.

This chain joins TRBV7-3 and TRBJ1-6, with TRBD1 identical over 7 bases. The CDR3 consists of 14 residues. V lost 2 bases to trimming and J lost 7 bases; unmatched junction nucleotides: 2. CDR1 and CDR2 (germline): SGHTA, FQGTGA. This CDR3 reads CASSLPGGNSPLHF. CDR3 sequence (DNA): TGTGCCAGCAGCTTACCAGGGGGGAATTCACCCCTCCACTTT.

This clone was counted once. V usage is TRBV19 and J usage is TRBJ2-3; D gene uncertain. From germline, CDR1 is LNHDA and CDR2 SQIVND (reference sequence). V lost 3 bases and J lost 6, with 4 bases in between. The CDR3 is 11 amino acids. The DNA of the CDR3 is TGTGCCAGTAGTATCGGTGATACGCAGTATTTT. Its translation: CASSIGDTQYF.

The rearrangement links TRBV7-2 to TRBJ1-3, with 9 positions matching TRBD1. The V gene's germline CDR1 is SGHTA and CDR2 FQGNSA. The V gene end was trimmed by 5 bases and the J gene end by 1 base; junction bases not matched to a gene: 6. The CDR3 consists of 16 residues. CDR3 in DNA: TGTGCCAGCAGCCTACAGGGGGCTTGGTCTGGAAACACCATATATTTT. Translating gives CASSLQGAWSGNTIYF.

This rearrangement joins TRBV6-2 or TRBV6-3 to TRBJ2-2; TRBD1 might be the D (6 bases). This CDR3 comprises 17 residues. The ends were cut back, 6 bases at V and 7 bases at J, with 24 bases in the middle. Germline V CDR1 and CDR2: MNHEY, SVGEGT. The CDR3 region has the DNA TGTGCCAGCAGCCACGCAGGGGCCCCAGGGTCGGGCGGGGAGCTGTTTTTT. Protein: CASSHAGAPGSGGELFF.

The gene calls are TRBV2 and TRBJ2-6; 10 nucleotides line up with TRBD1. Trimming at V came to 6 bases and at J to 0 bases, leaving 5 bases not matched to a gene. This CDR3 has 17 residues. Germline V gives CDR1 SNHLY, CDR2 FYNNEI. CDR3 sequence reads: CASRPGTGVSGANVLTF. For the CDR3, the DNA is TGTGCCAGCAGACCCGGGACAGGGGTCTCTGGGGCCAACGTCCTGACTTTC.

V gene TRBV6-5 combines with J gene TRBJ1-2; the D is unclear. The CDR3 consists of 14 residues. V lost 0 bases and J 2 bases, leaving 7 bases between the germline ends. Looked up from germline, CDR1 is MNHEY and CDR2 is SVGAGI. The CDR3 is CASSYSGQNYGYTF. The CDR3 nucleotides read TGTGCCAGCAGTTACTCTGGGCAGAACTATGGCTACACCTTC.

This clone was observed a handful of times. The chain employs TRBV6-4 and TRBJ2-2; TRBD1 matches 8 bases. Germline assignment: CDR1 MRHNA and CDR2 SNTAGT. The CDR3 consists of 14 residues. V lost 5 bases to trimming and J lost 5 bases; unmatched junction nucleotides: 4. CDR3 amino acids: CASSSTGETGELFF. For the CDR3, the DNA is TGTGCCAGCAGTTCGACAGGGGAAACCGGGGAGCTGTTTTTT.

The V gene is TRBV30, the J gene TRBJ1-6, with D hard to call. Germline V gene data show CDR1 as GTSNPN and CDR2 as SVGIG (reference sequence). Trimming took 1 base from V and 7 from J, leaving 8 bases between them. CDR3 size: 13 residues. In nucleotides, the CDR3 is TGTGCCTGGAGTGGGTCGGGAAATTCACCCCTCCACTTT. It translates to CAWSGSGNSPLHF.

This sequence joins TRBV2 and TRBJ2-5; tentatively, D is TRBD2 (6 bases). V lost 4 bases and J 0 bases, leaving 6 bases between the germline ends. Germline V gene lookup returns CDR1 SNHLY and CDR2 FYNNEI. The CDR3 has 13 amino acids. CDR3 coding DNA: TGTGCCAGCAGTGGGGACTACCAAGAGACCCAGTACTTC. This codes for CASSGDYQETQYF.

V is TRBV6-5 and J is TRBJ2-7, with D perhaps TRBD1 or TRBD2 (6 bases each). The CDR3 loop spans 15 amino acids. Germline CDR1 MNHEY, CDR2 SVGAGI. Trimming cost V 3 bases and J 0 bases, with 12 bases left between them. In DNA, the CDR3 is TGTGCCAGCAGTTATGGGGGGCGACGCTCCTACGAGCAGTACTTC. It translates to CASSYGGRRSYEQYF.

This chain connects TRBV20-1 to TRBJ2-7, with D unresolved. The CDR3 loop spans 10 amino acids. Germline CDR1 is DFQATT and CDR2 is SNEGSKA (reference sequence). The V end lost 4 bases, the J end lost 5 bases, and 6 bases lay between the germline ends. In DNA, the CDR3 is TGCAGTGCTATTTCGGACGAGCAGTACTTC. Protein sequence: CSAISDEQYF.

The rearrangement links TRBV24-1 to TRBJ1-5, with D unresolved. Germline V gene sequence: CDR1 KGHDR, CDR2 SFDVKD. The V end lost 3 bases, the J end lost 0 bases, and 5 bases lay between the germline ends. The CDR3 runs 14 residues. In DNA form, the CDR3 reads TGTGCCACCAGTGATCCGCATAGCAATCAGCCCCAGCATTTT. Protein sequence: CATSDPHSNQPQHF.

The chain carries TRBV7-9 and TRBJ2-3; D call uncertain. V was cut by 5 bases and J by 2 bases, with 17 bases left in between. Per the germline V gene, CDR1 is SEHNR and CDR2 is FQNEAQ (reference sequence). This CDR3 region has 16 residues. CDR3 bases: TGTGCCAGCAGCGCACTGTCCAACACCTACACAGATACGCAGTATTTT. This gives the protein CASSALSNTYTDTQYF.

The chain carries TRBV10-3 and TRBJ2-7; tentatively, D is TRBD2 (6 bases). Germline V CDR1 and CDR2: ENHRY, SYGVKD. Trimming pared 6 bases from V and 0 bases from J, leaving 15 bases between. The CDR3 has 15 amino acids. The CDR3 DNA sequence: TGTGCCATCAGAGCCCCCGGGACTGGCTCCTACGAGCAGTACTTC. Its translation is CAIRAPGTGSYEQYF.

V is TRBV7-2 and J is TRBJ1-2; unclear D gene. Between the trimmed V and J ends, which lost 2 bases and 1 base, there was a span of 5 bases. Germline CDR1 and CDR2: SGHTA and FQGNSA. This CDR3 comprises 13 residues. The CDR3 nucleotides are TGTGCCAGCAGCTTACACGGTAACTATGGCTACACCTTC. Amino acid sequence: CASSLHGNYGYTF.

The chain joins TRBV5-6 to TRBJ1-2; TRBD1 might be the D (5 bases). CDR1 SGHDT and CDR2 YYEEEE come from the germline V gene. The length of the CDR3 is 15 residues. Trimming removed 7 bases from V and 1 base from J, with 17 bases in between. The CDR3 here is CASRGSTVNNYGYTF. The CDR3 region has the DNA TGTGCCAGCCGCGGGTCGACAGTAAATAACTATGGCTACACCTTC.

The V gene is TRBV5-1, the J gene TRBJ1-1, with no clear D. Germline loops: CDR1 SGHRS, CDR2 YFSETQ. This CDR3 has 14 residues. Trimming left V 0 bases short and J 5 bases short, with 11 bases between. CDR3 in amino acids: CASSLVAAGTEAFF. Written as DNA, the CDR3 is TGCGCCAGCAGCTTGGTGGCGGCTGGGACTGAAGCTTTCTTT.

This clone has just one count. This chain uses TRBV7-9 with TRBJ1-3; D gene unclear. Trimming stripped 0 bases from V and 4 bases from J, with 1 base between. Germline CDR1 reads SEHNR; CDR2 reads FQNEAQ (reference sequence). CDR3 length: 12 amino acids. CDR3 sequence: CASSLAGNTIYF. The CDR3 DNA reads as TGTGCCAGCAGCTTAGCAGGAAACACCATATATTTT.

The rearrangement links TRBV4-1 to TRBJ2-4, with D uncertain. Germline V CDR1 and CDR2: MGHRA, YSYEKL. CDR3 length equals 17 residues. Trimming stripped 1 base from V and 5 bases from J, with 18 bases between. The CDR3, as DNA: TGCGCCAGCAGCCAAGGTCCTCTAGGGTCCCGGCAAAACATTCAGTACTTC. Its protein is CASSQGPLGSRQNIQYF.

The chain is built from TRBV6-5 and TRBJ2-3; TRBD2 is a possible D gene (6 bases). The V gene's germline CDR1 is MNHEY and CDR2 SVGAGI. The CDR3 is 13 amino acids. V lost 11 bases and J 7 bases, leaving 19 bases between the germline ends. CDR3 sequence (DNA): TGTGCCTCGGGACTTCAAGGCGGGAATACGCAGTATTTT. As protein: CASGLQGGNTQYF.

The chain carries TRBV5-4 and TRBJ1-2, with D perhaps TRBD1 (5 bases). V lost 4 bases and J 4 bases, leaving 14 bases between the germline ends. The CDR3 length is 14 residues. CDR1 is SGHNT, CDR2 YYREEE, per germline (reference sequence). In DNA, the CDR3 is TGTGCCAGCAGCCCACAGGTTCTGGGCTATGGCTACACCTTC. It codes for CASSPQVLGYGYTF.